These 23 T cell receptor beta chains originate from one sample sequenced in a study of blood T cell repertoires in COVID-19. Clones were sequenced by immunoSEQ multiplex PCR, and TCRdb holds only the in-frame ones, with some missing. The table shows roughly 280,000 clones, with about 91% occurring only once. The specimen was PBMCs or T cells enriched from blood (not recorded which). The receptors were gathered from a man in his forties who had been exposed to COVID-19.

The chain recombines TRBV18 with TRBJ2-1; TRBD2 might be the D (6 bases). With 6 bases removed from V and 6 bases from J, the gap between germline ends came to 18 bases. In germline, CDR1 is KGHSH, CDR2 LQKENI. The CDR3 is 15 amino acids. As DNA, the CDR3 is TGTGCCAGCTCCCTCGGGACTCCGGATGGCAATGAGCAGTTCTTC. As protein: CASSLGTPDGNEQFF.

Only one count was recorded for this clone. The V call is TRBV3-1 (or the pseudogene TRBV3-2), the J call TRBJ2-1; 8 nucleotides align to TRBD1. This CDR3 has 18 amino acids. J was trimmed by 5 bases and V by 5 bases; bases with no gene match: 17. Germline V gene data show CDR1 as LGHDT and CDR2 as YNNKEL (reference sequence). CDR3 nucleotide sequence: TGTGCCAGCAGCTACGTACAGGGTGCGGGGACAGGAAACAATGAGCAGTTCTTC. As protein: CASSYVQGAGTGNNEQFF.

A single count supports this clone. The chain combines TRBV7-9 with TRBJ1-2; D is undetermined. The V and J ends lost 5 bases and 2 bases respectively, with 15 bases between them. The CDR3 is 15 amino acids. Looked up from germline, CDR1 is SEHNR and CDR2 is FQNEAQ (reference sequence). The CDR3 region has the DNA TGTGCCAGCAGCCCCCCCGCCTTACGGAACTATGGCTACACCTTC. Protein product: CASSPPALRNYGYTF. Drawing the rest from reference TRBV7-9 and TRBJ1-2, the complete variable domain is DTGVSQNPRHKITKRGQNVTFRCDPISEHNRLYWYRQTLGQGPEFLTYFQNEAQLEKSRLLSDRFSAERPKGSFSTLEIQRTEQGDSAMYLCASSPPALRNYGYTFGSGTRLTVV.

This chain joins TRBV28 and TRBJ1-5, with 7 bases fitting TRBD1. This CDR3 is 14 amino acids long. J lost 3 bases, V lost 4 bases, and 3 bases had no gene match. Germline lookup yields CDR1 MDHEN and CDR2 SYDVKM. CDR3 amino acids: CASSSGQDNQPQHF. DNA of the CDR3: TGTGCCAGCAGTTCTGGACAGGACAATCAGCCCCAGCATTTT.

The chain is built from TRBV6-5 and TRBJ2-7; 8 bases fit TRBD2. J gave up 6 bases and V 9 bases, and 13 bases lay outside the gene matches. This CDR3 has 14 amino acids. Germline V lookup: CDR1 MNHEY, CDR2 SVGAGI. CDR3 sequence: CARPEGLETSEQYF. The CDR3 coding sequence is TGTGCCAGACCCGAGGGACTAGAAACTTCCGAGCAGTACTTC.

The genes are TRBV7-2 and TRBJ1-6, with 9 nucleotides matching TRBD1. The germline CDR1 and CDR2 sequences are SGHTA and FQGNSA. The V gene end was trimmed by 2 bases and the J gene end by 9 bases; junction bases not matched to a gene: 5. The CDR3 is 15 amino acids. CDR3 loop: CASSLRDRGTSPLHF. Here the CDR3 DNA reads TGTGCCAGCAGCTTAAGAGACAGGGGGACTTCACCCCTCCACTTT.

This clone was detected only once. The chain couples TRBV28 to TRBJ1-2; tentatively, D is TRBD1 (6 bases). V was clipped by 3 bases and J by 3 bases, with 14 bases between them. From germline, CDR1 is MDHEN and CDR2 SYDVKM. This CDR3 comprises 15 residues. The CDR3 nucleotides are TGTGCCAGCAGTTTGGTAGGGACACCATACTATGGCTACACCTTC. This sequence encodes CASSLVGTPYYGYTF.

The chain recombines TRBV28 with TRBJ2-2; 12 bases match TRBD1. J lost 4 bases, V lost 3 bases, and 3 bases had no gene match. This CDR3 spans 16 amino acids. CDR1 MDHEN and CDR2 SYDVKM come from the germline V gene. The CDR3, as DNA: TGTGCCAGCAGTTTGGGGACAGGGGGCGTCACCGGGGAGCTGTTTTTT. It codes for CASSLGTGGVTGELFF. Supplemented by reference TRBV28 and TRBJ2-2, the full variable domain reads DVKVTQSSRYLVKRTGEKVFLECVQDMDHENMFWYRQDPGLGLRLIYFSYDVKMKEKGDIPEGYSVSREKKERFSLILESASTNQTSMYLCASSLGTGGVTGELFFGEGSRLTVL.

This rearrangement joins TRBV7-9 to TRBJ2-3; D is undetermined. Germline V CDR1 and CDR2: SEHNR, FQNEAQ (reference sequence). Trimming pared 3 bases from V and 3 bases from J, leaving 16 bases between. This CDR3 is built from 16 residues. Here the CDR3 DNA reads TGTGCCAGCAGCTTCGGTCAAGATTTCGGTACAGATACGCAGTATTTT. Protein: CASSFGQDFGTDTQYF.

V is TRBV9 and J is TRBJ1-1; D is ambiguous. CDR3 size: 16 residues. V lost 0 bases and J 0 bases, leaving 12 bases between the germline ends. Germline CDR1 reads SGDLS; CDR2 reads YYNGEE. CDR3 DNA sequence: TGTGCCAGCAGCGTAGGGAGGGAATGGATGAACACTGAAGCTTTCTTT. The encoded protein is CASSVGREWMNTEAFF.

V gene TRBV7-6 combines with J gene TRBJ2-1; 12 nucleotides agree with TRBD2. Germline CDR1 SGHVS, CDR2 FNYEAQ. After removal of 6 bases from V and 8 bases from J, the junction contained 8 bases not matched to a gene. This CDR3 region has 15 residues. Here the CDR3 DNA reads TGTGCCAGCAGGACGACTAGCGGGAGCGCCGATGAGCAGTTCTTC. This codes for CASRTTSGSADEQFF.

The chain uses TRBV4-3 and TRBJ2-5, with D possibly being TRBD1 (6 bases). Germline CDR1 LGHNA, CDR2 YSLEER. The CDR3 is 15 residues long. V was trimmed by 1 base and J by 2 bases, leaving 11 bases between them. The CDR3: CASSQAVGQQETQYF. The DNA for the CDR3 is TGCGCCAGCAGCCAAGCCGTAGGACAGCAAGAGACCCAGTACTTC.

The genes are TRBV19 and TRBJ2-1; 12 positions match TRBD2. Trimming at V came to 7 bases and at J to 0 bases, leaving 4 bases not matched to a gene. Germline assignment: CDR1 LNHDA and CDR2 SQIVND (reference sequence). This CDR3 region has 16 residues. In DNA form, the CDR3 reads TGTGCCAGTACCTTACTAGCGGGAGGCTCCTACAATGAGCAGTTCTTC. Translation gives CASTLLAGGSYNEQFF.

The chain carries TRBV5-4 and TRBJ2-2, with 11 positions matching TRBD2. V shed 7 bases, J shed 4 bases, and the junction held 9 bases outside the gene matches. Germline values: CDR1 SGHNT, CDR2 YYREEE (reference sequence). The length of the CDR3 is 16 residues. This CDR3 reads CASGSGGAFFTGELFF. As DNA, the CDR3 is TGTGCCAGCGGTAGCGGGGGGGCTTTCTTCACCGGGGAGCTGTTTTTT.

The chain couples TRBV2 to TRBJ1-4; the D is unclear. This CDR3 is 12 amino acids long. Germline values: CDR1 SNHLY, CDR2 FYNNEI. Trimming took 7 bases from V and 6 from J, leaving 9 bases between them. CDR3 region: CASNGEDEKLFF. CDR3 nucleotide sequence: TGTGCCAGCAATGGGGAGGATGAAAAACTGTTTTTT.

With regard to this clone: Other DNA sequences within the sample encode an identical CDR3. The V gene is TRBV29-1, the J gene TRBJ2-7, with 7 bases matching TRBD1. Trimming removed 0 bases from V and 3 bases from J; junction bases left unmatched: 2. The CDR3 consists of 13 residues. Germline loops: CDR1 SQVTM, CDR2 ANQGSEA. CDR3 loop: CSVEEAGGYEQYF. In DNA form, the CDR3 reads TGCAGCGTTGAAGAAGCAGGGGGCTACGAGCAGTACTTC.

The CDR3 nucleotides are TGCGCCAGCAGCTTGGGACACACGAATGAAGCTTTCTTT. Translation gives CASSLGHTNEAFF. The chain joins TRBV5-1 to TRBJ1-1; the D is unclear. Trimming took off 0 bases at V and 7 bases at J, with 10 bases between the two ends. Germline V CDR1 and CDR2: SGHRS, YFSETQ. The CDR3 has 13 amino acids.

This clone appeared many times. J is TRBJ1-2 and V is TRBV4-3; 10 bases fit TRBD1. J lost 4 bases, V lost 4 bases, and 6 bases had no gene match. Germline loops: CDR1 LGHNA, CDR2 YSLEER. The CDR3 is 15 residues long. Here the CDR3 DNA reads TGCGCCAGCAGCCGGGAGACAGGGGGCGGCTATGGCTACACCTTC. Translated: CASSRETGGGYGYTF.

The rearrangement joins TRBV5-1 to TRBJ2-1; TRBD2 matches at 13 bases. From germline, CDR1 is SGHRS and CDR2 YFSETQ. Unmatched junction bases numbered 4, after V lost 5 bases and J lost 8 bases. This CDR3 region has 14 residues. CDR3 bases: TGCGCCAGCAGACTCGGACTAGCGGGAGATGAGCAGTTCTTC. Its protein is CASRLGLAGDEQFF.

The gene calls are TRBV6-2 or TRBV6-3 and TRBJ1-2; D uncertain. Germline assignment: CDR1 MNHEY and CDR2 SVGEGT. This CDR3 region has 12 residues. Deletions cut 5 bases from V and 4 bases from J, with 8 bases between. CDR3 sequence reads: CASSLSPYGYTF. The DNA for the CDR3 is TGTGCCAGCAGTCTATCCCCCTATGGCTACACCTTC.

The CDR3 coding sequence is TGTGCCAGCAGCCGAAGGGACAGTCCTGAGCAGTTCTTC. Its protein product is CASSRRDSPEQFF. This sequence joins TRBV14 and TRBJ2-1; the match to TRBD1 covers 7 bases. V lost 4 bases and J lost 9; bases outside the gene matches: 6. CDR3 length equals 13 residues. Germline V lookup: CDR1 SGHDN, CDR2 FVKESK.

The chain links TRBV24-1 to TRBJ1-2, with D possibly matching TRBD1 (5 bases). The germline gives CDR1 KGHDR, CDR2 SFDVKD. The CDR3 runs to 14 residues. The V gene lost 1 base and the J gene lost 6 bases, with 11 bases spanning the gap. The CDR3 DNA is TGTGCCACCAGTGATTTAGGGCAGGGCCATGGCTACACCTTC. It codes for CATSDLGQGHGYTF.

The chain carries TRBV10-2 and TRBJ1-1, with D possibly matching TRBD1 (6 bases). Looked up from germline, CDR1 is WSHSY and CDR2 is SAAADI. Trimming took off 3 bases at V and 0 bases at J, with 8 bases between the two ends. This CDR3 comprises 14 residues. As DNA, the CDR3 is TGCGCCAGCAGTGATAGGGACATGAACACTGAAGCTTTCTTT. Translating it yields CASSDRDMNTEAFF.